Below are 4 T cell receptor beta chains sequenced from a single sample in a study of T cells in Graves' hyperthyroidism and ophthalmopathy. RNA transcripts yielded amplified TCR beta CDR3 regions. A first-round RT-PCR of the TCR CDR3 used the HTBI primer set. TCRdb reprocessed the multiplex PCR reads with MiXCR, giving one entry per CDR3 protein. In the table there are a few hundred thousand distinct CDR3 sequences, 25% of which are singletons. Material: blood. The receptor set was obtained from a man aged 50 to 60 with Graves' hyperthyroidism.

Only a few counts were recorded for this clonotype. This chain joins TRBV11-2 and TRBJ2-2; 9 bases are shared with TRBD2. CDR3 length equals 19 residues. CDR1 and CDR2 (germline): SGHAT, FQNNGV. Trimming at V came to 1 base and at J to 2 bases, leaving 11 bases not matched to a gene. The CDR3 region has the DNA TGTGCCAGCAGCTTAGCGGTAGCGGGAGAGCTCACCAACACCGGGGAGCTGTTTTTT. Its translation is CASSLAVAGELTNTGELFF. Full variable domain (rest looked up from reference TRBV11-2 and TRBJ2-2): EAGVAQSPRYKIIEKRQSVAFWCNPISGHATLYWYQQILGQGPKLLIQFQNNGVVDDSQLPKDRFSAERLKGVDSTLKIQPAKLEDSAVYLCASSLAVAGELTNTGELFFGEGSRLTVL.

In regard to this clonotype: A much larger clone differs by one base, so this may be a read error. The V gene is TRBV28, the J gene TRBJ1-1; possible D gene TRBD1, 5 bases. Germline lookup yields CDR1 MDHEN and CDR2 SYDVKM. CDR3 size: 14 residues. The CDR3 coding sequence is TGTGCCAGCAGTCCTGGGACGCTGAACACTGTAGCTTTCTTT. Its protein product is CASSPGTLNTVAFF.

There are a few counts of this clonotype. For the CDR3, the DNA is TGTGCCAGCAGTTCACCCGGACGAACTGACAATGAGCAGTTCTTC. It encodes CASSSPGRTDNEQFF. The genes are TRBV27 and TRBJ2-1; D uncertain. The CDR3 has 15 amino acids. The V and J ends lost 4 bases and 5 bases respectively, with 15 bases between them. Germline V gene data show CDR1 as MNHEY and CDR2 as SMNVEV (reference sequence).

The rearrangement links TRBV7-3 to TRBJ2-1, with D possibly TRBD2 on 7 matching bases. CDR3 size: 15 residues. CDR1 SGHTA and CDR2 FQGTGA come from the germline V gene. Trimming pared 5 bases from V and 3 bases from J, leaving 14 bases between. This CDR3 is CASSIRGGGYNEQFF. DNA of the CDR3: TGTGCCAGCAGCATACGAGGGGGGGGCTACAATGAGCAGTTCTTC.